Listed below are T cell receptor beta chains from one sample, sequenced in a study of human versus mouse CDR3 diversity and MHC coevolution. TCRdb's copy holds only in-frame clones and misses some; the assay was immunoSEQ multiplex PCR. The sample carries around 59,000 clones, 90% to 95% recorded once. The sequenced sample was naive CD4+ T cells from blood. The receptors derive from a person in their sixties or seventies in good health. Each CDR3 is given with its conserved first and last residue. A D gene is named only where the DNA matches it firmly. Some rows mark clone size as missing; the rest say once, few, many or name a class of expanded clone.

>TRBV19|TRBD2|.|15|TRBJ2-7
TGTGCCAGTAGTATAGAGCTAGCGGCTCCCTACGAGCAGTACTTC
CASSIELAAPYEQYF
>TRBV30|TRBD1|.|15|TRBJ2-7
TGTGCCTGGAGTGTACTGGGGACAGGGTCCTACGAGCAGTACTTC
CAWSVLGTGSYEQYF
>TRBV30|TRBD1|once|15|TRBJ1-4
TGTGCCTGGAGGCCGGGACAGGGAACTAATGAAAAACTGTTTTTT
CAWRPGQGTNEKLFF
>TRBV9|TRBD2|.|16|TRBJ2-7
TGTGCCAGCAGCGTAGAGGGCGGGAGCTTTATCCACGAGCAGTACTTC
CASSVEGGSFIHEQYF
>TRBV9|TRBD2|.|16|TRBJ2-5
TGTGCCAGCAGCGTGGCGGGGGGCGGTGGCTGGGAGACCCAGTACTTC
CASSVAGGGGWETQYF
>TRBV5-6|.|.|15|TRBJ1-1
TGTGCCAGCAGCCCACCGACAGGTTTCGTCACTGAAGCTTTCTTT
CASSPPTGFVTEAFF
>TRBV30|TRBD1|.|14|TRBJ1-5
TGTGCCTGGGAAGGACAGGGGGTTAATCAGCCCCAGCATTTT
CAWEGQGVNQPQHF
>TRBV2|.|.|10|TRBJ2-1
TGTGCCAGCAGTGTCAGAGGGCAGTTCTTC
CASSVRGQFF
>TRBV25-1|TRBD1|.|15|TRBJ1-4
TGTGCCAGCACCGGGACAGACAACGGTGGTGAAAAACTGTTTTTT
CASTGTDNGGEKLFF
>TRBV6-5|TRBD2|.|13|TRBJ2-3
TGTGCCAGCAGTACGGGGGGGGAGGATACGCAGTATTTT
CASSTGGEDTQYF
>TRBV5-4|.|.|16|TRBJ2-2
TGTGCCAGCAGCTTGGGTACCGGGACGAACACCGGGGAGCTGTTTTTT
CASSLGTGTNTGELFF
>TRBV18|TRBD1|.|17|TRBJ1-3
TGTGCCAGCTCACCGGACAGGAGAGGACTCTCTGGAAACACCATATATTTT
CASSPDRRGLSGNTIYF
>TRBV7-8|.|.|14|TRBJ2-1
TGTGCCAGCAGCTTAGCACTAGTTGTGGACGAGCAGTTCTTC
CASSLALVVDEQFF
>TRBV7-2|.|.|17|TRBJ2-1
TGTGCCAGCAGCCCCTTTTATCGCGGTAGGACCTACAATGAGCAGTTCTTC
CASSPFYRGRTYNEQFF
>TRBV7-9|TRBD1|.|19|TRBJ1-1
TGTGCCAGCAGCACCCCAGGACAGGCCCCCAACCAGATGAACACTGAAGCTTTCTTT
CASSTPGQAPNQMNTEAFF
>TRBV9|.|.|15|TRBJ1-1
TGTGCCAGCAGCCCTCAACAGGGAAGACTCGCTGAAGCTTTCTTT
CASSPQQGRLAEAFF
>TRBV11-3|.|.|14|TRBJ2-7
TGTGCCAGCAGCTTAGTTGTAGCGGACTACGAGCAGTACTTC
CASSLVVADYEQYF
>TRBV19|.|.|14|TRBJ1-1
TGTGCCAGTAGTATCGGGGGACCCCTGACTGAAGCTTTCTTT
CASSIGGPLTEAFF
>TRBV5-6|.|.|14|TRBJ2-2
TGTGCCAGCAGCCGGCGGACGAACACCGGGGAGCTGTTTTTT
CASSRRTNTGELFF
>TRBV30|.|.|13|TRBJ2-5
TGTGCCTGGAGTGTAAGAGTCCAAGAGACCCAGTACTTC
CAWSVRVQETQYF
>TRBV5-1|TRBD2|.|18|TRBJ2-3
TGCGCCAGCAGCTTGGGTGGGACTAGCGGGACTAGCACAGATACGCAGTATTTT
CASSLGGTSGTSTDTQYF
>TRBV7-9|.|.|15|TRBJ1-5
TGTGCCAGCAGCTTAGATGGTTCAGGGAATCAGCCCCAGCATTTT
CASSLDGSGNQPQHF
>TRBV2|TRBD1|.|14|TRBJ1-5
TGTGCCAGTGCCGGACAGGGCAGAAATCAGCCCCAGCATTTT
CASAGQGRNQPQHF
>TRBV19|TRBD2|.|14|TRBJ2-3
TGTGCCAGTAGTATCGGGACCGGGGGGGATACGCAGTATTTT
CASSIGTGGDTQYF
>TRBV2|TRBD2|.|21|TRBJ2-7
TGTGCCAGCAGTGAAAGAAGGTTGACAGGGTCCATTGGTAGCGGGAGCTACGAGCAGTACTTC
CASSERRLTGSIGSGSYEQYF